The clone carrying this T cell receptor (beta chain) has just a few counts. No antigen is known for it. The source of the sample is a study of beta chain features in type 1 diabetes. The overall study: Patients were similar to healthy donors in age and gender (as well as in cell yields).

Study-wide points: Whether HLA type affects TCRB rearrangement stayed undetermined in the present work. Short templates might get an advantage during PCR, and this would be equal in patients and controls. People with Type 1 diabetes carried modestly yet significantly shorter TCRB CDR3s in all four CD4+ subsets.

Sequenced material consisted of expressed TCRB transcripts (all of the isolated RNA was reverse transcribed). Produced via immunoSEQ multiplex PCR; TCRdb's table is partial and in-frame only. Here the sample spans 680,000 or so clones, 13% being singletons. CDR1 is SGHTA and CDR2 is FQGNSA in the germline V gene. The V end was cut by 11 bases, the J end by 7 bases, with 18 bases between. The CDR3 loop spans 14 amino acids. The chain carries TRBV7-2 and TRBJ1-6; D perhaps matches TRBD1 (5 bases). This TCR derives from a man between 18 and 35 years old with type 1 diabetes. The sample was naive CD4+ T cells from blood. The CDR3 sequence: CAADMGQGNSPLHF. The CDR3 DNA follows: TGTGCCGCAGACATGGGGCAGGGAAATTCACCCCTCCACTTT.